The present TCR beta chain was sequenced within a study of blood T cell repertoires in COVID-19. Some clones are missing from TCRdb's copy, which holds only in-frame ones; the method was immunoSEQ multiplex PCR. The data hold around 95,000 clones, with about 83% observed a single time. CDR1 is LGHDT and CDR2 is YNNKEL in the germline V gene (reference sequence). With 1 base removed from V and 1 base from J, the gap between germline ends came to 13 bases. The CDR3 is 16 residues long. The source of this sequence is a human donor in a cohort sampled during active COVID-19. This chain connects TRBV3-1 (or the pseudogene TRBV3-2) to TRBJ1-2, with D possibly matching TRBD1 (6 bases). The sequencing sample was made of peripheral blood. The DNA of the CDR3 is TGTGCCAGCAGCCAAGTCTGGAAAGGGGGTAACTATGGCTACACCTTC. It is translated as CASSQVWKGGNYGYTF.